The 10 T cell receptor beta chains below all came from one sample that was sequenced in a study of spatial heterogeneity in lung cancer. TCRdb independently ran MiXCR on the 5' RACE reads; one entry per CDR3 protein. The repertoire includes roughly 29,000 distinct CDR3 sequences, roughly 5.7% of them detected once, and approximately 24% sits in the top ten. Time point reported: blood at routine non-recurrence follow-up after resection. The sequenced sample was PBMCs, obtained at follow-up. The origin of the receptors is a female donor with early-stage non-small cell lung cancer.

This clonotype was detected many times. This chain joins TRBV11-2 and TRBJ2-2; 9 bases are shared with TRBD1. This CDR3 spans 17 amino acids. The ends lost 4 bases at V and 5 bases at J; junction bases unmatched: 11. The germline CDR1 and CDR2 sequences are SGHAT and FQNNGV. CDR3: CASSYSPGQGVTGELFF. The DNA of the CDR3 is TGTGCCAGCAGCTACAGCCCGGGACAGGGAGTGACCGGGGAGCTGTTTTTT.

This clonotype was seen many times. The chain is built from TRBV2 and TRBJ2-1; D might be TRBD2 (5 bases). The germline V and J ends were trimmed by 3 bases and 6 bases, with 12 bases remaining between them. CDR1 and CDR2 (germline): SNHLY, FYNNEI. The CDR3 loop spans 14 amino acids. The CDR3 bases are TGTGCCAGCAGTGATCGGGAACAGACCAATGAGCAGTTCTTC. Its translation is CASSDREQTNEQFF. Full variable domain (outside the CDR3, taken from reference TRBV2 and TRBJ2-1): EPEVTQTPSHQVTQMGQEVILRCVPISNHLYFYWYRQILGQKVEFLVSFYNNEISEKSEIFDDQFSVERPDGSNFTLKIRSTKLEDSAMYFCASSDREQTNEQFFGPGTRLTVL.

This clonotype was seen ten or more times. The rearrangement links TRBV27 to TRBJ2-1; possible D gene TRBD2, 6 bases. CDR1 is MNHEY, CDR2 SMNVEV, per germline (reference sequence). The CDR3 is 16 amino acids. Trimming removed 8 bases at V and 1 base at J, with 18 bases between. CDR3 in DNA: TGTGCCAGCCTCGGCGGGAACTGGGGATCCTACAATGAGCAGTTCTTC. Translated, it gives CASLGGNWGSYNEQFF.

This clonotype has a count of ten or more. The CDR3 nucleotides read TGTGCCAGCACCGAGGTGGGGCTAGCCGAGACCCAGTACTTC. It translates to CASTEVGLAETQYF. The V call is TRBV6-5, the J call TRBJ2-5; perhaps D is TRBD1 or TRBD2 (5 bases each). In germline, CDR1 is MNHEY, CDR2 SVGAGI. The CDR3 is 14 amino acids. The V end was cut by 7 bases, the J end by 5 bases, with 17 bases between.

This clonotype was picked up many times. V usage is TRBV4-2 and J usage is TRBJ2-1; no definite D call. Deletions cut 2 bases from V and 0 bases from J, with 8 bases between. CDR1 LGHNA and CDR2 YNFKEQ come from the germline V gene. The CDR3 runs to 15 residues. The CDR3 reads CASSQKVNSYNEQFF. DNA of the CDR3: TGTGCCAGCAGCCAAAAGGTGAACTCCTACAATGAGCAGTTCTTC.

This clonotype was counted ten times or more. V and J are TRBV7-3 and TRBJ1-6; tentative D call: TRBD1 (5 bases). The CDR3 runs 15 residues. With 0 bases removed from V and 10 bases from J, the gap between germline ends came to 13 bases. Germline CDR1 SGHTA, CDR2 FQGTGA. The CDR3 loop is CASSLTGRDESPLHF. CDR3 DNA sequence: TGTGCCAGCAGCTTAACGGGCAGGGATGAATCACCCCTCCACTTT.

The J gene is TRBJ2-1, the V gene TRBV7-7, with 10 bases matching TRBD2. Germline V CDR1 and CDR2: SSHAT, FNYEAQ (reference sequence). V was clipped by 2 bases and J by 6 bases; unmatched bases: 10. The length of the CDR3 is 17 residues. DNA for the CDR3: TGTGCCAGCAGCTTATCACCCAGCGGGGGGGCGGGCAATGAGCAGTTCTTC. Its translation is CASSLSPSGGAGNEQFF.

This clonotype was recorded at least ten times. The J gene is TRBJ1-4, the V gene TRBV6-1; 10 bases agree with TRBD1. V lost 1 base and J lost 7; bases outside the gene matches: 0. The CDR3 is made up of 14 amino acids. Germline loops: CDR1 MNHNS, CDR2 SASEGT. The CDR3 DNA follows: TGTGCCAGCAGTGAAGGGACAGGGGGTGAAAAACTGTTTTTT. This encodes CASSEGTGGEKLFF.

The genes are TRBV7-2 and TRBJ2-1; a possible D gene is TRBD2 (6 bases). This CDR3 comprises 14 residues. V lost 0 bases and J 3 bases, leaving 6 bases between the germline ends. Germline V gene data show CDR1 as SGHTA and CDR2 as FQGNSA. DNA of the CDR3: TGTGCCAGCAGCTTAGCGGGGGGCTACAATGAGCAGTTCTTC. This sequence encodes CASSLAGGYNEQFF.

This clonotype has just a few counts. The rearrangement links TRBV4-1 to TRBJ2-5; possibly TRBD1 for D (6 bases). Trimming pared 0 bases from V and 5 bases from J, leaving 19 bases between. Germline-derived CDR1 and CDR2 are MGHRA and YSYEKL. The CDR3 runs to 17 residues. Here the CDR3 reads CASSQDLIGQRHETQYF. The CDR3 DNA is TGCGCCAGCAGCCAAGATCTAATAGGACAGAGGCATGAGACCCAGTACTTC.